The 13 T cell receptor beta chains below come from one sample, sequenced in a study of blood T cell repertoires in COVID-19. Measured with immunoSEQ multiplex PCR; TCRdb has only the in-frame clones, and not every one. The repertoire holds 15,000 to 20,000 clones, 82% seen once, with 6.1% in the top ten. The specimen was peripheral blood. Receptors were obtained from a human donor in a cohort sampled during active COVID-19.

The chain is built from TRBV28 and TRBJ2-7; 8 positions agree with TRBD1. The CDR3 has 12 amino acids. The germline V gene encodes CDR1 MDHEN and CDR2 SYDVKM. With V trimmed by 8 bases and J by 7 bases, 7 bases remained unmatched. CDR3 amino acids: CASAPHRGEQYF. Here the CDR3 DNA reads TGTGCCAGCGCCCCCCACAGGGGGGAGCAGTACTTC.

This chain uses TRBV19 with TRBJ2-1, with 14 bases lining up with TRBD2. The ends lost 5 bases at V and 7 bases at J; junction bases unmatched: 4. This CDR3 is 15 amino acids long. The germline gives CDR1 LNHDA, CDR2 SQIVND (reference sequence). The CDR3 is CASSAGTSGRNEQFF. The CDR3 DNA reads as TGTGCCAGTAGTGCGGGGACTAGCGGGAGAAATGAGCAGTTCTTC.

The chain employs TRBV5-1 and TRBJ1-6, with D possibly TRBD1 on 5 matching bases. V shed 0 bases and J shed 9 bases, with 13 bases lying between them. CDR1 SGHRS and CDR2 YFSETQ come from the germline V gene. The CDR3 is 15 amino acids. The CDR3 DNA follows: TGCGCCAGCAGCTTGGGAGGTGGGGCAATTTCACCCCTCCACTTT. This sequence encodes CASSLGGGAISPLHF.

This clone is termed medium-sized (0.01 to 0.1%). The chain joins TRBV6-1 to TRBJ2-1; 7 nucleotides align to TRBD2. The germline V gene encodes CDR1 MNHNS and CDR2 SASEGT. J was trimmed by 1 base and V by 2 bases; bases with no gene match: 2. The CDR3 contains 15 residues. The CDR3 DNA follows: TGTGCCAGCAGTGAAACGGGGGGTTCCTACAATGAGCAGTTCTTC. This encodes CASSETGGSYNEQFF.

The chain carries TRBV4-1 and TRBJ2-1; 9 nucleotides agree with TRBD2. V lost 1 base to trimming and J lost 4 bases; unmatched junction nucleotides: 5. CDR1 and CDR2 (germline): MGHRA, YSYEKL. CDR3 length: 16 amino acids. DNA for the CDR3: TGCGCCAGCAGCCAAGCCGGGACTAGCAGTTACAATGAGCAGTTCTTC. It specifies CASSQAGTSSYNEQFF.

CDR3 bases: TGTGCCAGCAGTTACGTTTGGCAGGGGACCGACGAGCAGTACTTC. It codes for CASSYVWQGTDEQYF. The gene calls are TRBV6-5 and TRBJ2-7; a possible D gene is TRBD1 (6 bases). The germline V gene encodes CDR1 MNHEY and CDR2 SVGAGI. Trimming shortened V by 2 bases and J by 5 bases, and 16 bases separated the two germline ends. The CDR3 has 15 amino acids.

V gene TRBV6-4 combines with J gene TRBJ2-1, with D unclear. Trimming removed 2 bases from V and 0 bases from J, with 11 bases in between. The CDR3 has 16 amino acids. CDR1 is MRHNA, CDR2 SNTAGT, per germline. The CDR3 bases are TGTGCCAGCAGTGACGGCGCATACAGCTCCTACAATGAGCAGTTCTTC. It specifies CASSDGAYSSYNEQFF.

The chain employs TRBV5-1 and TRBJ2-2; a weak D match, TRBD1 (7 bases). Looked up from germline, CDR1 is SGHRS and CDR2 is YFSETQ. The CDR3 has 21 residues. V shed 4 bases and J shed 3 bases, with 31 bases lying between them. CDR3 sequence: CASSREFDSTGFYRYTGELFF. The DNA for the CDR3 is TGCGCCAGCAGCCGGGAGTTTGACTCGACAGGGTTTTATAGATACACCGGGGAGCTGTTTTTT.

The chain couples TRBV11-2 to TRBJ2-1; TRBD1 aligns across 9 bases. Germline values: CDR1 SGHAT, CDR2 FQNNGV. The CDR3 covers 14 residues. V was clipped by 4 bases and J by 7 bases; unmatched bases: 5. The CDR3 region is CASSWTGVRNEQFF. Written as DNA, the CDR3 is TGTGCCAGCAGCTGGACAGGGGTCAGGAATGAGCAGTTCTTC.

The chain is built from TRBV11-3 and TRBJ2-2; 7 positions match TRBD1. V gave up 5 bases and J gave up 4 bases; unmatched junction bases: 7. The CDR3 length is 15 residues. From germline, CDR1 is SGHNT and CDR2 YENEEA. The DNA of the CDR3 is TGTGCCAGCAGCCGGACAGGACGAGGCACCGGGGAGCTGTTTTTT. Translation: CASSRTGRGTGELFF.

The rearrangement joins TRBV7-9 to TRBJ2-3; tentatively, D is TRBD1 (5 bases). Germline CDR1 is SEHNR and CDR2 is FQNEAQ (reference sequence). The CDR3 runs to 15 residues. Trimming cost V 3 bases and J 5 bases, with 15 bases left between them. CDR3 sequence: CASSFSPSQGDTQYF. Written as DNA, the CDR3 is TGTGCCAGCAGCTTTTCACCCTCCCAGGGAGATACGCAGTATTTT. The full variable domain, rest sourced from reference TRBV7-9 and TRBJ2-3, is DTGVSQNPRHKITKRGQNVTFRCDPISEHNRLYWYRQTLGQGPEFLTYFQNEAQLEKSRLLSDRFSAERPKGSFSTLEIQRTEQGDSAMYLCASSFSPSQGDTQYFGPGTRLTVL.

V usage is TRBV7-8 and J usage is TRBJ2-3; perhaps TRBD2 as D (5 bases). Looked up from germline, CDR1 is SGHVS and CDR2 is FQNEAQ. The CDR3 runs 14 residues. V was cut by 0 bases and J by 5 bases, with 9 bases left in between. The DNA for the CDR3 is TGTGCCAGCAGCTTAGCTCTAGCAGGAGATACGCAGTATTTT. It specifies CASSLALAGDTQYF.

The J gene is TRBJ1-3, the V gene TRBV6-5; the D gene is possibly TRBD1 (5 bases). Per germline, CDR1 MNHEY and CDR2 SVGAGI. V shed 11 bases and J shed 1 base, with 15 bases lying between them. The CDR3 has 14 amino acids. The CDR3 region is CAVMVGGSGNTIYF. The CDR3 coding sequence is TGTGCCGTTATGGTCGGGGGTTCTGGAAACACCATATATTTT.